This entry describes one TCR beta chain. These data come from a study of blood T cell repertoires in COVID-19. Study as a whole: The cDNA or gDNA used as material had been derived from T cells, B-cell-depleted T cells, or PBMCs.

This CDR3 has 15 amino acids. Germline lookup yields CDR1 SGHTA and CDR2 FQGNSA. V dropped 5 bases and J dropped 1; count of bases not matched to a gene: 3. TCRdb keeps only in-frame clones here, not all; method: immunoSEQ multiplex PCR. The sample includes about 170,000 clones, approximately 87% of them seen just once. The rearrangement links TRBV7-2 to TRBJ2-5, with 11 bases matching TRBD2. The clonotype originates from a man in his late teens or twenties with active or convalescent COVID-19. The specimen was peripheral blood. The CDR3 region is CASSRTSGLQETQYF. The CDR3, as DNA: TGTGCCAGCAGCCGGACTAGCGGGCTCCAAGAGACCCAGTACTTC.